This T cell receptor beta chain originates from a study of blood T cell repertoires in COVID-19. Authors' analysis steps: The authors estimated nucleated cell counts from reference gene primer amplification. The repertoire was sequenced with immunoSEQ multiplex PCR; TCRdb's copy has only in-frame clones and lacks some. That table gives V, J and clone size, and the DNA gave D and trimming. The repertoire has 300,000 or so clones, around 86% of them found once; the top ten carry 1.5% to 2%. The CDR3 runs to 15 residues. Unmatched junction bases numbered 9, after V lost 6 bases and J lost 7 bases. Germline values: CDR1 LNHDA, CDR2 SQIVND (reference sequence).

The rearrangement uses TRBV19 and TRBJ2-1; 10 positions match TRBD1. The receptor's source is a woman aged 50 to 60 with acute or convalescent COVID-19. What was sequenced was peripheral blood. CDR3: CASRIDRGRRNEQFF. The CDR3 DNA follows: TGTGCCAGTAGGATCGACAGGGGGCGCAGGAATGAGCAGTTCTTC.